The clone carrying this TCR beta chain has a handful of counts. Its specificity is unknown. CDR1 and CDR2 from the germline V gene are SGHRS and YFSETQ. The CDR3 is 12 residues long. V was pared by 7 bases and J by 2 bases, with 8 bases between. TCRdb re-called the 5' RACE reads with MiXCR, one entry per CDR3 protein. The sample records just under 550,000 distinct CDR3 sequences, over 9.5% being singletons. The record originates from a study of CD8 T cells in ankylosing spondylitis. Study-level results: A motif in TCR beta, a set of roughly eight highly homologous variants, appeared characteristic of ankylosing spondylitis blood.

The source is a male donor with ankylosing spondylitis. Sequenced: blood, either unsorted or a sorted T cell fraction (not recorded which). The gene calls are TRBV5-1 and TRBJ2-3; D uncertain. In DNA form, the CDR3 reads TGCGCCAGCGGATACAACACAGATACGCAGTATTTT. It codes for CASGYNTDTQYF. Full variable domain (missing parts from reference TRBV5-1 and TRBJ2-3): KAGVTQTPRYLIKTRGQQVTLSCSPISGHRSVSWYQQTPGQGLQFLFEYFSETQRNKGNFPGRFSGRQFSNSRSEMNVSTLELGDSALYLCASGYNTDTQYFGPGTRLTVL.